The table lists the clone carrying this T cell receptor beta chain with a few counts. Markers CD45RO/CCR7/CD25/CD127/CD95/CD27 served to sort CD4+ naive, central memory, regulatory and stem cell-like memory cells. These data are taken from a study of beta chain features in type 1 diabetes. For the study at large: Healthy donors and patients had similar age, gender and cell yields.

Reverse transcription of all isolated RNA meant that expressed TCRB transcripts were sequenced. TCRdb's copy holds only in-frame clones and misses some; the assay was immunoSEQ multiplex PCR. The table has around 240,000 clones, over 8.5% seen once; the top ten hold 0.03% to 0.035%. The CDR3 spans 13 residues. V was cut by 3 bases and J by 4 bases, with 12 bases left in between. CDR1 and CDR2 (germline): GTSNPN, SVGIG (reference sequence). This receptor was identified in a young woman in good health. The sequenced sample consisted of naive CD4+ T cells from blood. The rearrangement uses TRBV30 and TRBJ1-2; D is undetermined. The CDR3 DNA reads as TGTGCCTGGAGCCAACAGATGAGCTATGGCTACACCTTC. Amino acids: CAWSQQMSYGYTF.